This TCR beta chain was found in a study of blood T cell repertoires in COVID-19. Across the whole study: The United States, Italy and Spain provided the acute and convalescent COVID-19 samples. T cells, B-cell-depleted T cells, or PBMCs supplied cDNA or gDNA.

Germline V gene data show CDR1 as SGHRS and CDR2 as YFSETQ. Deletions cut 4 bases from V and 4 bases from J, with 14 bases between. The CDR3 length is 14 residues. Study processing details: Cell counts per sample came from amplifying reference gene primers. Some clones are missing from TCRdb's copy, which holds only in-frame ones; the method was immunoSEQ multiplex PCR. The V and J calls and the clone size are those of that table, but D and trimming were determined from the DNA. The sample includes tens of thousands of clones, approximately 84% of them seen just once. The specimen sequenced was peripheral blood. The V call is TRBV5-1, the J call TRBJ1-1; D uncertain. This TCR was recovered from an older woman with acute or convalescent COVID-19. CDR3 protein: CASSGGREGTEAFF. The CDR3 nucleotides read TGCGCCAGCAGCGGAGGGAGGGAGGGCACTGAAGCTTTCTTT.